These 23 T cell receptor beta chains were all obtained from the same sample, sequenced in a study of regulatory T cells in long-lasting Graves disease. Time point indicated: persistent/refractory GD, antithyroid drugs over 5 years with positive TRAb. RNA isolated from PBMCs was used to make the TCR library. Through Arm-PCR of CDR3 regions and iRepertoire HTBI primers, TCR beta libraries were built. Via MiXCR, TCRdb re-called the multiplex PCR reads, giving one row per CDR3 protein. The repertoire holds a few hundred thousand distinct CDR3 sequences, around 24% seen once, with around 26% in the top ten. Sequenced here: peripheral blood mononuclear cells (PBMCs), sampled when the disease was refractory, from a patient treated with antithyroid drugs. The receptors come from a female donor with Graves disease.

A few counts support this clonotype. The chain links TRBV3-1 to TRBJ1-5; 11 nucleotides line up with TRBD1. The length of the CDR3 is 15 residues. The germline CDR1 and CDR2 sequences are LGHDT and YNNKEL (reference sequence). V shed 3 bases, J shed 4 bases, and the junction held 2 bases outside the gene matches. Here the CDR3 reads CASSQGQGVNQPQHF. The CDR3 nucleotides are TGTGCCAGCAGCCAGGGACAGGGGGTGAATCAGCCCCAGCATTTT.

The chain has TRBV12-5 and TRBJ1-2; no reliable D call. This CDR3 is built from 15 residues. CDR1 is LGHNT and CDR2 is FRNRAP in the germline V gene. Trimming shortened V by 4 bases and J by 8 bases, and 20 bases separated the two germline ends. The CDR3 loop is CASGSPKGLGGGYTF. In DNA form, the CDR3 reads TGTGCTAGTGGTTCGCCTAAAGGGTTAGGCGGCGGCTACACCTTC.

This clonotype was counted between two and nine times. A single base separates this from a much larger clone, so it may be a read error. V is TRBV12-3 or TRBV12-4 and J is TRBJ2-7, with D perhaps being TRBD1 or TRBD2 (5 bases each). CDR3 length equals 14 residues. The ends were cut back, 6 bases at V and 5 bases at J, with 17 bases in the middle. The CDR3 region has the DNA TGTGCCAGCAGGACCGGGGCAGGGACCCACGAGCAGTACTTC. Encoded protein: CASRTGAGTHEQYF.

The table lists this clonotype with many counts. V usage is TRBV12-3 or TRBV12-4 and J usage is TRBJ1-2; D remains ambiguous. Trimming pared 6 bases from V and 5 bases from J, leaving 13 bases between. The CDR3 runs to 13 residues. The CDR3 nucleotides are TGTGCCAGCAGCCCCGGGAGACCGTATGGCTACACCTTC. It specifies CASSPGRPYGYTF.

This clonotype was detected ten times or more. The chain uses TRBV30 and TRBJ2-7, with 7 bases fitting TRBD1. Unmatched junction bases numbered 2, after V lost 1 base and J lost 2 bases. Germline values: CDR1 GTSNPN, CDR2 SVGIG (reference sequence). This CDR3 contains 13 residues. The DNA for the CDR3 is TGTGCCTGGAGTGCGCAGGGGGCCTACGAGCAGTACTTC. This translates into CAWSAQGAYEQYF.

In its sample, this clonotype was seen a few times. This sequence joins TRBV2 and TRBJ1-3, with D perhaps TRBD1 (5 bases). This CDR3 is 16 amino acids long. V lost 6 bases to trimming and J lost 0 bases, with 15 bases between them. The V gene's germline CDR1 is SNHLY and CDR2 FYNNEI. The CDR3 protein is CASSLWGRDSGNTIYF. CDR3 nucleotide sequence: TGTGCCAGCAGCCTATGGGGACGGGACTCTGGAAACACCATATATTTT.

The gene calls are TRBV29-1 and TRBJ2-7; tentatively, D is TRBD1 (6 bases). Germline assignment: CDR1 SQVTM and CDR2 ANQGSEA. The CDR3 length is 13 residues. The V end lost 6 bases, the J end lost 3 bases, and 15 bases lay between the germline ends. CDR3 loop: CSVAYGTNYEQYF. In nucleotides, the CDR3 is TGCAGCGTAGCCTACGGGACAAACTACGAGCAGTACTTC.

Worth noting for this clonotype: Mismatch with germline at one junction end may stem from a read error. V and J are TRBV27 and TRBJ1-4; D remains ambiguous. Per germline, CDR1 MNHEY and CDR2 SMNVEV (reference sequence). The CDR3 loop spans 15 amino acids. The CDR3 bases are TGTGCCAGCAGTTTAAGGAGAGCAACTAATGAAAAACTGCTTTTT. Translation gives CASSLRRATNEKLLF.

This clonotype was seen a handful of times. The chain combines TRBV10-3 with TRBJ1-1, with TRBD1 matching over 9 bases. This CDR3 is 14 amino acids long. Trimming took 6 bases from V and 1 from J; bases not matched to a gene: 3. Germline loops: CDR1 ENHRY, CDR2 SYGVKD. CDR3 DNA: TGTGCCATCAGAACGGGACAGGGGAACACTGAAGCTTTCTTT. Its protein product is CAIRTGQGNTEAFF.

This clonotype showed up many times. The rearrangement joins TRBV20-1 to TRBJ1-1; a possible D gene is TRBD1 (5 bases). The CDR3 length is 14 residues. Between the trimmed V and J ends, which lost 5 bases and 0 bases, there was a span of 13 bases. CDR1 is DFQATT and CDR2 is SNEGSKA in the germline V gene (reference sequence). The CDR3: CSAHPTEMNTEAFF. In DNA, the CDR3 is TGCAGTGCTCATCCGACAGAGATGAACACTGAAGCTTTCTTT.

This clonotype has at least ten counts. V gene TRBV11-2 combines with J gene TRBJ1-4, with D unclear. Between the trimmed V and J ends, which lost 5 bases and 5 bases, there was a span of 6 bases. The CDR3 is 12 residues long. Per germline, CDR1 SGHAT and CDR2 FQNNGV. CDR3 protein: CASSRVNEKLFF. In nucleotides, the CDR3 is TGTGCCAGCAGCAGGGTAAATGAAAAACTGTTTTTT.

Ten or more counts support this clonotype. The CDR3 here is CSVGQGGLNQPQHF. The CDR3, as DNA: TGCAGCGTTGGACAGGGAGGACTAAATCAGCCCCAGCATTTT. The chain joins TRBV29-1 to TRBJ1-5; TRBD1 matches at 7 bases. Germline V gives CDR1 SQVTM, CDR2 ANQGSEA. The CDR3 spans 14 residues. J was trimmed by 4 bases and V by 4 bases; bases with no gene match: 7.

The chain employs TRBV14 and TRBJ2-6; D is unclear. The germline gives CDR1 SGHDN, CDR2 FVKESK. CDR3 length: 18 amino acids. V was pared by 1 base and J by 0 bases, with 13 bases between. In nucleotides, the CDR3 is TGTGCCAGCAGCCAAGGTCCACAGCCCATCTCTGGGGCCAACGTCCTGACTTTC. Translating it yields CASSQGPQPISGANVLTF. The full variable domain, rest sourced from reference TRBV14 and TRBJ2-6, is EAGVTQFPSHSVIEKGQTVTLRCDPISGHDNLYWYRRVMGKEIKFLLHFVKESKQDESGMPNNRFLAERTGGTYSTLKVQPAELEDSGVYFCASSQGPQPISGANVLTFGAGSRLTVL.

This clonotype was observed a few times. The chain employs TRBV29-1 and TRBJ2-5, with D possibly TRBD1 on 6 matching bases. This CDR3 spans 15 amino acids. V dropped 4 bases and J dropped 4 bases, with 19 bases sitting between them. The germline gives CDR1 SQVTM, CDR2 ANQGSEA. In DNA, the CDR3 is TGCAGCGTTGGCCCCCTACAGGGACCGGGAGAGACCCAGTACTTC. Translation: CSVGPLQGPGETQYF. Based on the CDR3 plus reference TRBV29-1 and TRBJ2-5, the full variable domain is SAVISQKPSRDICQRGTSLTIQCQVDSQVTMMFWYRQQPGQSLTLIATANQGSEATYESGFVIDKFPISRPNLTFSTLTVSNMSPEDSSIYLCSVGPLQGPGETQYFGPGTRLLVL.

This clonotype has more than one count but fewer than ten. CDR3 region: CASSSPRQGLVNYGYTF. CDR3 DNA sequence: TGTGCCAGCAGTTCCCCGAGACAGGGATTGGTTAACTATGGCTACACCTTC. The chain is built from TRBV28 and TRBJ1-2; 7 positions match TRBD1. The CDR3 is made up of 17 amino acids. V was pared by 4 bases and J by 1 base, with 12 bases of the junction left unmatched. Per the germline V gene, CDR1 is MDHEN and CDR2 is SYDVKM.

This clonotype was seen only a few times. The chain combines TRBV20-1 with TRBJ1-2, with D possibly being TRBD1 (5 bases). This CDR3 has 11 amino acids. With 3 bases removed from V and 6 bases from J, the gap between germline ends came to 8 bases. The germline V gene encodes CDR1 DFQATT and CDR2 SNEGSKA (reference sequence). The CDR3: CSARTDDGYTF. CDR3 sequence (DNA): TGCAGTGCTAGGACAGACGATGGCTACACCTTC.

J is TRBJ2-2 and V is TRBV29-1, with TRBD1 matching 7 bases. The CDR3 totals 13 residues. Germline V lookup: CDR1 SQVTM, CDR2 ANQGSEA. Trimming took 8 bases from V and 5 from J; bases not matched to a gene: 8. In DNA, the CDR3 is TGCAGCTCGAGACAGGGTTGGACCGGGGAGCTGTTTTTT. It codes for CSSRQGWTGELFF.

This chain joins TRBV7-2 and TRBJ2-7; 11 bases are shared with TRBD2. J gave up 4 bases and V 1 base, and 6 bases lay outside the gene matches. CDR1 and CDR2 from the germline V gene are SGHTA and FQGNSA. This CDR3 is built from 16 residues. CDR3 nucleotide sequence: TGTGCCAGCAGCTTAGAGGGGACTAGCGGTATTTACGAGCAGTACTTC. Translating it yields CASSLEGTSGIYEQYF.

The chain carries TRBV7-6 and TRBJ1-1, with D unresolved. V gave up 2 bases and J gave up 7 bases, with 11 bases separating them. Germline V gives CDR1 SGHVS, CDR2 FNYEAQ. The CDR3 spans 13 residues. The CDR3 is CASSLTLEGEAFF. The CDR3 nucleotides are TGTGCCAGCAGCTTAACGCTGGAGGGTGAAGCTTTCTTT.

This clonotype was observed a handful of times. CDR3 protein: CASSRDVLNTEAFF. CDR3 DNA: TGTGCCAGCAGCCGAGACGTACTGAACACTGAAGCTTTCTTT. The gene calls are TRBV7-2 and TRBJ1-1; D gene uncertain. This CDR3 is built from 14 residues. Germline V CDR1 and CDR2: SGHTA, FQGNSA. V was shortened by 5 bases and J by 0 bases, with 10 bases between the two germline ends.

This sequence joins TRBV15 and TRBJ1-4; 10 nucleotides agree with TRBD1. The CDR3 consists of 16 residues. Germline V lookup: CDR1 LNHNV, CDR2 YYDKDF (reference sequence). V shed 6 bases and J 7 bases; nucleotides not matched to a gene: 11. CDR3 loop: CATRSRDRGRAEKLFF. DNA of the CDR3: TGTGCCACCAGGTCCCGGGACAGGGGTCGAGCTGAAAAACTGTTTTTT. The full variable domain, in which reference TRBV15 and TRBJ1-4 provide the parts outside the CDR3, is DAMVIQNPRYQVTQFGKPVTLSCSQTLNHNVMYWYQQKSSQAPKLLFHYYDKDFNNEADTPDNFQSRRPNTSFCFLDIRSPGLGDTAMYLCATRSRDRGRAEKLFFGSGTQLSVL.

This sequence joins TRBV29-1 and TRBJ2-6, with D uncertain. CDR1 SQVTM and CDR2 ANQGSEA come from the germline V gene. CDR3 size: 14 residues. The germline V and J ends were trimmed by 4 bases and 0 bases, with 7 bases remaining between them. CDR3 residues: CSVGKGSGANVLTF. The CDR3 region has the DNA TGCAGCGTTGGTAAGGGCTCTGGGGCCAACGTCCTGACTTTC.

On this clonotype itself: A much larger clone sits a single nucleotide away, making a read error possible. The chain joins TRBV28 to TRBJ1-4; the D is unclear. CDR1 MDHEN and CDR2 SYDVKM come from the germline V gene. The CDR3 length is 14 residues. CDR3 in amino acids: CAGSFFFRAEKLFF. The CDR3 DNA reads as TGTGCCGGCAGTTTTTTCTTTAGGGCGGAAAAACTGTTTTTT.